The clone carrying this T cell receptor beta chain was observed a few times. This record belongs to a study of T cells in Graves' hyperthyroidism and ophthalmopathy. TCR beta CDR3 regions were amplified from RNA. The HTBI primer set was used in a first-round RT-PCR of the TCR CDR3. In TCRdb, the multiplex PCR reads were re-called with MiXCR into one record per CDR3 protein. Of roughly 840,000 distinct CDR3 sequences detected, over 35% appear once; the ten largest clones hold around 10%. Germline lookup yields CDR1 SGHAT and CDR2 FQNNGV. The V end was cut by 1 base, the J end by 3 bases, with 7 bases between. This CDR3 spans 15 amino acids.

The V gene is TRBV11-2, the J gene TRBJ1-6, with D uncertain. Sequenced: blood. This clonotype was sampled from a man aged 18 to 29 with Graves' hyperthyroidism. The CDR3 loop is CASSLAGYYNSPLHF. In DNA, the CDR3 is TGTGCCAGCAGCTTAGCTGGATACTATAATTCACCCCTCCACTTT.